This T cell receptor beta chain emerged from a study of blood T cell repertoires in COVID-19. Whole-study context: Italy, Spain and the United States were the sources of the convalescent and acute COVID-19 samples. PBMCs, B-cell-depleted T cells, or T cells provided the cDNA or gDNA that made up the material.

Followed over time, Seattle patients had been enrolled while infection was active. Study processing details: Amplification with reference gene primers provided the estimates of nucleated cell counts. The assay was immunoSEQ multiplex PCR, and TCRdb's table has in-frame clones only and misses some. The DNA was the basis for D and trimming; V, J and clone size are from that table. The table records some 180,000 clones, roughly 79% of them present only once. Trimming took 5 bases from V and 5 from J; bases not matched to a gene: 17. Looked up from germline, CDR1 is MNHNY and CDR2 is SVGAGI (reference sequence). The CDR3 spans 17 residues.

The sequence was obtained from a woman aged 40 to 49 with COVID-19, enrolled during active disease. The sequenced material came from peripheral blood. The chain links TRBV6-6 to TRBJ1-2, with TRBD1 identical over 7 bases. DNA for the CDR3: TGTGCCAGCAGTCAAATAATCTCGCTGACAGGGCATTATGGCTACACCTTC. Its protein product is CASSQIISLTGHYGYTF.